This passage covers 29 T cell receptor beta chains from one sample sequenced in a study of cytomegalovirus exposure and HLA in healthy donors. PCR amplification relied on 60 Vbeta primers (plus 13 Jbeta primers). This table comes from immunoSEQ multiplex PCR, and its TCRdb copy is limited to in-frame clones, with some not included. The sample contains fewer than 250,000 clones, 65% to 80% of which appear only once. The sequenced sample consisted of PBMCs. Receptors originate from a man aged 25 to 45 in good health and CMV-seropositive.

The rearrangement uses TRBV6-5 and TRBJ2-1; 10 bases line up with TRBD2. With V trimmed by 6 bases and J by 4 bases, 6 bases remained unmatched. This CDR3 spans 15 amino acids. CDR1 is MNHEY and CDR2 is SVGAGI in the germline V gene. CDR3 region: CASSRTSGTYNEQFF. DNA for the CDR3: TGTGCCAGCAGCCGTACTAGCGGGACTTACAATGAGCAGTTCTTC.

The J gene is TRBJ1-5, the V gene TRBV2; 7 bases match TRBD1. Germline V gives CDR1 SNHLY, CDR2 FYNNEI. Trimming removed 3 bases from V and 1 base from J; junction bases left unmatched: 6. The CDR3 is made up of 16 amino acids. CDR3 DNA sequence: TGTGCCAGCAGTGATAGGGGGCCCCTAAGCAATCAGCCCCAGCATTTT. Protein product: CASSDRGPLSNQPQHF. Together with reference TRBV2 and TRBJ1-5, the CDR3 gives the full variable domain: EPEVTQTPSHQVTQMGQEVILRCVPISNHLYFYWYRQILGQKVEFLVSFYNNEISEKSEIFDDQFSVERPDGSNFTLKIRSTKLEDSAMYFCASSDRGPLSNQPQHFGDGTRLSIL.

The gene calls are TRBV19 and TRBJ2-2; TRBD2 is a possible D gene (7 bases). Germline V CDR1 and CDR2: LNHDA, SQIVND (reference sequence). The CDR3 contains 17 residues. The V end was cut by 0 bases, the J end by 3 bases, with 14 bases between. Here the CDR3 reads CASSIERGRADTGELFF. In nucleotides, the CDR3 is TGTGCCAGTAGTATAGAAAGGGGGAGGGCCGACACCGGGGAGCTGTTTTTT.

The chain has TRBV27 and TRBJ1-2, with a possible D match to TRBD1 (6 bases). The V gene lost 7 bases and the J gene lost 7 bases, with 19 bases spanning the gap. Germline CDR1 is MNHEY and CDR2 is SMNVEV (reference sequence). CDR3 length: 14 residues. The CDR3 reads CASTPNREYFGYTF. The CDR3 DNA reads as TGTGCCAGCACCCCAAACAGGGAGTACTTTGGCTACACCTTC.

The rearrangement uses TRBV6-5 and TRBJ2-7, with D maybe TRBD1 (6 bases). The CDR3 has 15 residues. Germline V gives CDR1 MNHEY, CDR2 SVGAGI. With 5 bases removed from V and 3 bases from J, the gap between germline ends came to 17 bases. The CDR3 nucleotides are TGTGCCAGCAGTAAACAGGGTACAGGGAACTACGAGCAGTACTTC. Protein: CASSKQGTGNYEQYF.

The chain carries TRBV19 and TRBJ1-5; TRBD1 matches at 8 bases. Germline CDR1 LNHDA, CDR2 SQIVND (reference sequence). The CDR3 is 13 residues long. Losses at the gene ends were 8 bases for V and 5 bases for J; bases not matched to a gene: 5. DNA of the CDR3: TGTGCCAGTGTCCCAGGGGGCGATCAGCCCCAGCATTTT. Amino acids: CASVPGGDQPQHF.

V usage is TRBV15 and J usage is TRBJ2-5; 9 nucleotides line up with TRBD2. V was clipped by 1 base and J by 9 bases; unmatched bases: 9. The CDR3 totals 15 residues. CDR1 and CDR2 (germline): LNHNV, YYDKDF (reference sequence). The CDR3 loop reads CATSRGLAGELPQYF. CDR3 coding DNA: TGTGCCACCAGCAGAGGCTTAGCGGGGGAACTCCCCCAGTACTTC.

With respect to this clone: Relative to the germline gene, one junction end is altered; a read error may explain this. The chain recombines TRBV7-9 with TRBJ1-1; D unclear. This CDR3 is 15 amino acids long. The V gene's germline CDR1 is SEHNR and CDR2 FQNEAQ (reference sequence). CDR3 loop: CSSSPRGGLNTEAFF. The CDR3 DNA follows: TGTTCCAGCAGCCCCCGAGGTGGGTTGAACACTGAAGCTTTCTTT. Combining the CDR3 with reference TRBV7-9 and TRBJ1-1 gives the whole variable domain DTGVSQNPRHKITKRGQNVTFRCDPISEHNRLYWYRQTLGQGPEFLTYFQNEAQLEKSRLLSDRFSAERPKGSFSTLEIQRTEQGDSAMYLCSSSPRGGLNTEAFFGQGTRLTVV.

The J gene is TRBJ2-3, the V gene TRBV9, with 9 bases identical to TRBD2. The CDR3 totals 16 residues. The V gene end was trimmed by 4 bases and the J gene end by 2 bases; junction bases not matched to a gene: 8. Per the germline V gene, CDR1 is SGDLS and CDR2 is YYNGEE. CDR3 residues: CASSPGGGGNTDTQYF. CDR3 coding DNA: TGTGCCAGCAGCCCGGGCGGGGGGGGAAACACAGATACGCAGTATTTT.

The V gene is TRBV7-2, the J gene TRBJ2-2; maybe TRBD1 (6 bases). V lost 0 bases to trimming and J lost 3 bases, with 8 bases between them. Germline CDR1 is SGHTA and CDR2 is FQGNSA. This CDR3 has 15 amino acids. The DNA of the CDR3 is TGTGCCAGCAGCTTAGCGGGACAATACACCGGGGAGCTGTTTTTT. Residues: CASSLAGQYTGELFF.

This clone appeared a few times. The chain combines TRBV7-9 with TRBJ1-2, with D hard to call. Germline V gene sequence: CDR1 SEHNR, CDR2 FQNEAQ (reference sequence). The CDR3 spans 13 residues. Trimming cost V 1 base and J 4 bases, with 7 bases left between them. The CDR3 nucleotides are TGTGCCAGCAGCTTAGGGGCATCCTATGGCTACACCTTC. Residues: CASSLGASYGYTF.

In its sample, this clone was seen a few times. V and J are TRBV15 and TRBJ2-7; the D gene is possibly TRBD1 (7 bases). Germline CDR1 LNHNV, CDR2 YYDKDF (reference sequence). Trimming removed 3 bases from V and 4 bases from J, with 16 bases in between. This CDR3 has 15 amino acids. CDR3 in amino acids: CATSSETGRSYEQYF. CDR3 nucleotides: TGTGCCACCAGCAGCGAGACAGGGAGGTCTTACGAGCAGTACTTC.

The CDR3 sequence: CASSPRGRGETQYF. The DNA of the CDR3 is TGTGCCAGCAGTCCCAGGGGGCGAGGGGAGACCCAGTACTTC. This rearrangement joins TRBV14 to TRBJ2-5; 8 nucleotides match TRBD1. V lost 6 bases and J lost 5; bases outside the gene matches: 8. The CDR3 covers 14 residues. CDR1 and CDR2 (germline): SGHDN, FVKESK.

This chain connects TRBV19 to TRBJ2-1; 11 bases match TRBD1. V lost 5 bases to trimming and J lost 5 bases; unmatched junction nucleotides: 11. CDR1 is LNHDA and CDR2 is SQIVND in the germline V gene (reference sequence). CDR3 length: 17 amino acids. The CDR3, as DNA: TGTGCCAGTAGTCCTCGGACAGGGGGCTTAGGGAACAATGAGCAGTTCTTC. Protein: CASSPRTGGLGNNEQFF.

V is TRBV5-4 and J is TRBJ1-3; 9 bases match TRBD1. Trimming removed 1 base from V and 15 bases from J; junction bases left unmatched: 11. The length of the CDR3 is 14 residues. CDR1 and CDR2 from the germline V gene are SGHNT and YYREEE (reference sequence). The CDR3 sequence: CASSLQGTGPDEYF. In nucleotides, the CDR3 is TGTGCCAGCAGCTTGCAGGGGACAGGGCCTGATGAATATTTT.

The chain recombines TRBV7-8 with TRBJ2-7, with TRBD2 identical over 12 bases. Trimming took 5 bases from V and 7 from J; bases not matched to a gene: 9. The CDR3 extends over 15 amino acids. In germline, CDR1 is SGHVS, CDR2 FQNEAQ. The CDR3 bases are TGTGCCAGCAGCGCTGGACTAGCGGGGTTCTGGGAGCAGTACTTC. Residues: CASSAGLAGFWEQYF.

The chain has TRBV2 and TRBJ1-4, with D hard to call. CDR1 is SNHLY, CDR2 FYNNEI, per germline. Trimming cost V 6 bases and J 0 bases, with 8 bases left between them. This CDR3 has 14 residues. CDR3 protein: CASRAVSTNEKLFF. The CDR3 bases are TGTGCCAGCAGGGCCGTTTCAACTAATGAAAAACTGTTTTTT. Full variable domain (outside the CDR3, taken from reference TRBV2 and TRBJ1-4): EPEVTQTPSHQVTQMGQEVILRCVPISNHLYFYWYRQILGQKVEFLVSFYNNEISEKSEIFDDQFSVERPDGSNFTLKIRSTKLEDSAMYFCASRAVSTNEKLFFGSGTQLSVL.

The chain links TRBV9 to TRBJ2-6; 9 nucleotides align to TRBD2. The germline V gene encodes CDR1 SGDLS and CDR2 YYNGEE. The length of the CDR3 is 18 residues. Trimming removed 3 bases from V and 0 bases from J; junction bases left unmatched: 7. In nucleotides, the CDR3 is TGTGCCAGCAGCGCTTTAGCTAGCGGGAACTCTGGGGCCAACGTCCTGACTTTC. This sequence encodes CASSALASGNSGANVLTF.

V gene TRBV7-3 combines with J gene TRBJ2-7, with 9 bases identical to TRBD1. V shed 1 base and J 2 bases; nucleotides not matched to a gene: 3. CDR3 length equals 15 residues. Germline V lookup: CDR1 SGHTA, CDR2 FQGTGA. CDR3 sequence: CASSLMGDRAYEQYF. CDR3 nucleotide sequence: TGTGCCAGCAGCTTAATGGGGGACAGGGCCTACGAGCAGTACTTC.

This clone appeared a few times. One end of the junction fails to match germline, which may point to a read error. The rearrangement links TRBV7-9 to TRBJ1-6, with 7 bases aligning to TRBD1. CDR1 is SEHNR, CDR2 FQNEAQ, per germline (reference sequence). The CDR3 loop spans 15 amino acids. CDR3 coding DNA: TGTTCCAGCAGCCCACGAACAGGGGAAAATTCACCCCTCCACTTT. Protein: CSSSPRTGENSPLHF.

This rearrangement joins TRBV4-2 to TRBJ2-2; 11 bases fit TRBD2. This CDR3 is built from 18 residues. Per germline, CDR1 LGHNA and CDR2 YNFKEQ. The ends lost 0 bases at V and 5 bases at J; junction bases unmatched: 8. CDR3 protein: CASSQEPLAGVRTGELFF. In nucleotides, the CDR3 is TGTGCCAGCAGCCAAGAGCCACTAGCGGGAGTCAGAACCGGGGAGCTGTTTTTT.

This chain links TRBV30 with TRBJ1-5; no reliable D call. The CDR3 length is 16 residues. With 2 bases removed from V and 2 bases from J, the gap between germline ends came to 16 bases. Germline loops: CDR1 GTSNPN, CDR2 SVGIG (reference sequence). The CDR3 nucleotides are TGTGCCTGGAGTTCAAAAGTGGCAGCGGGCAATCAGCCCCAGCATTTT. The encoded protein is CAWSSKVAAGNQPQHF.

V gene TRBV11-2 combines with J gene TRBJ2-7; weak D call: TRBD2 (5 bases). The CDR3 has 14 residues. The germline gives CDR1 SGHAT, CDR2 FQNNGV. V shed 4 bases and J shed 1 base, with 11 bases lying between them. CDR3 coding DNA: TGTGCCAGCAGCTCCCCGGGATTGTCCTACGAGCAGTACTTC. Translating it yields CASSSPGLSYEQYF.

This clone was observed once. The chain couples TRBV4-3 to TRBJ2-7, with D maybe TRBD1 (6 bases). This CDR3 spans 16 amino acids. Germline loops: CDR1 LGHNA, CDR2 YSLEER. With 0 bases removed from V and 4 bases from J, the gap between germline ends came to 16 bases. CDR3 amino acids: CASSQEGAGEIYEQYF. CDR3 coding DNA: TGCGCCAGCAGCCAAGAAGGGGCAGGGGAGATTTACGAGCAGTACTTC.

The CDR3: CASRRGGSRTDTQYF. CDR3 coding DNA: TGTGCCAGTAGGAGGGGGGGCTCCCGCACAGATACGCAGTATTTT. The chain joins TRBV19 to TRBJ2-3, with D possibly matching TRBD2 (7 bases). CDR1 is LNHDA, CDR2 SQIVND, per germline (reference sequence). V gave up 6 bases and J gave up 1 base, with 14 bases separating them. CDR3 length equals 15 residues. The variable domain in full, completed from reference TRBV19 and TRBJ2-3, reads DGGITQSPKYLFRKEGQNVTLSCEQNLNHDAMYWYRQDPGQGLRLIYYSQIVNDFQKGDIAEGYSVSREKKESFPLTVTSAQKNPTAFYLCASRRGGSRTDTQYFGPGTRLTVL.

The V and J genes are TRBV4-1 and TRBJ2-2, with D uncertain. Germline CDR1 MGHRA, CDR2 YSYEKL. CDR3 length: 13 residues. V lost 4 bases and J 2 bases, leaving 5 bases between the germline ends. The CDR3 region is CASSPQNTGELFF. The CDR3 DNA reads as TGCGCCAGCAGCCCCCAAAACACCGGGGAGCTGTTTTTT.

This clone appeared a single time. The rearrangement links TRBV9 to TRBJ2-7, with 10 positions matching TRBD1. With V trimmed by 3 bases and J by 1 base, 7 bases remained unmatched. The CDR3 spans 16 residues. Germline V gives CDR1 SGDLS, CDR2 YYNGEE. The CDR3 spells CASSGNRDRGSYEQYF. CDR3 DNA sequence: TGTGCCAGCAGCGGTAACCGGGACAGGGGATCCTACGAGCAGTACTTC.

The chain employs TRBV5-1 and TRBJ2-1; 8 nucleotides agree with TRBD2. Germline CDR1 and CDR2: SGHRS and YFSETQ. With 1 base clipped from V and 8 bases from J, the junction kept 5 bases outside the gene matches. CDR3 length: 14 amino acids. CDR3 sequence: CASSLNLAGHEQFF. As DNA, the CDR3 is TGCGCCAGCAGCTTGAACCTAGCGGGCCATGAGCAGTTCTTC.

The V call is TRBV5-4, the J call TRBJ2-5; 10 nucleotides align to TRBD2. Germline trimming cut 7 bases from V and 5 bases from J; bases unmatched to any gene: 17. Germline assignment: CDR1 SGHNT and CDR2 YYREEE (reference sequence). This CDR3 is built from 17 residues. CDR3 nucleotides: TGTGCCAGCCGCCCTCCGCCGCTAGCGGGAGTGTCGGAGACCCAGTACTTC. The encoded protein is CASRPPPLAGVSETQYF. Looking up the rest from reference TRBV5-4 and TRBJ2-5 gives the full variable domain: ETGVTQSPTHLIKTRGQQVTLRCSSQSGHNTVSWYQQALGQGPQFIFQYYREEENGRGNFPPRFSGLQFPNYSSELNVNALELDDSALYLCASRPPPLAGVSETQYFGPGTRLLVL.